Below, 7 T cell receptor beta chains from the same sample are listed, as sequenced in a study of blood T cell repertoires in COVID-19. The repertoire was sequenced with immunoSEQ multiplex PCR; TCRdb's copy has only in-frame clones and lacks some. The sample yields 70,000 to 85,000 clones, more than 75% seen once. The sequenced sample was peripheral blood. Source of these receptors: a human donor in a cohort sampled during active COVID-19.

In DNA, the CDR3 is TGTGCCAGCAGTGATGCGGTTGTAGGGACCCAGTACTTC. Its translation is CASSDAVVGTQYF. The rearrangement uses TRBV6-1 and TRBJ2-5, with D unclear. Germline assignment: CDR1 MNHNS and CDR2 SASEGT. V dropped 3 bases and J dropped 7 bases, with 12 bases sitting between them. The CDR3 sequence is 13 residues long.

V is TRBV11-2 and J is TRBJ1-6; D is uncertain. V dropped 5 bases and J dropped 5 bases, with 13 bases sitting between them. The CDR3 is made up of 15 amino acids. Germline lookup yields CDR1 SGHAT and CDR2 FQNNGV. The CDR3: CASSPGGRNNSPLHF. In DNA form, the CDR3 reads TGTGCCAGCAGCCCTGGCGGCAGAAATAATTCACCCCTCCACTTT.

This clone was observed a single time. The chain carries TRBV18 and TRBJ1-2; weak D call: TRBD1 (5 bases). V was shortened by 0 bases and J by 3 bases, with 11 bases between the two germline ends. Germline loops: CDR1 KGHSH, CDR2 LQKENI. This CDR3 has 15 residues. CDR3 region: CASSPPDNLDYGYTF. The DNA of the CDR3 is TGTGCCAGCTCACCACCGGACAACTTGGACTATGGCTACACCTTC.

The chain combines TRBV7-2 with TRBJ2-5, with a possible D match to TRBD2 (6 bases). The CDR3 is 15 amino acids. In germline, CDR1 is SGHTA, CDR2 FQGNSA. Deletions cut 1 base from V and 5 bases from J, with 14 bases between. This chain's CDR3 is CASSLVREALETQYF. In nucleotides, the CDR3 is TGTGCCAGCAGCTTAGTCAGGGAGGCTTTGGAGACCCAGTACTTC.

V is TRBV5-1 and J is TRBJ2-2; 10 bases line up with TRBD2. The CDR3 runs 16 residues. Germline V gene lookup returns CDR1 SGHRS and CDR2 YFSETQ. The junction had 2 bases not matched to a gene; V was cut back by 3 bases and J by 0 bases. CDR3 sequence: CASSWLAGANTGELFF. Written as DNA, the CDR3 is TGCGCCAGCAGCTGGCTAGCGGGGGCGAACACCGGGGAGCTGTTTTTT.

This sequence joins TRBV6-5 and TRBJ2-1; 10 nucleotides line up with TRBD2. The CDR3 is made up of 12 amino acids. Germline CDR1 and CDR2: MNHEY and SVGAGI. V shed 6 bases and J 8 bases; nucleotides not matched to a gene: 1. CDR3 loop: CASRGTSDEQFF. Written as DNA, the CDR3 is TGTGCCAGCAGGGGGACTAGCGATGAGCAGTTCTTC.

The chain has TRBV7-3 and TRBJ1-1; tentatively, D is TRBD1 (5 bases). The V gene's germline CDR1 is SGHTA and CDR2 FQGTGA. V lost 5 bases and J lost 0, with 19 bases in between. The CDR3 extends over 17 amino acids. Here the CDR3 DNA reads TGTGCCAGCAGCGCAAGGCTCCCCGGGGGAATGAACACTGAAGCTTTCTTT. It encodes CASSARLPGGMNTEAFF.